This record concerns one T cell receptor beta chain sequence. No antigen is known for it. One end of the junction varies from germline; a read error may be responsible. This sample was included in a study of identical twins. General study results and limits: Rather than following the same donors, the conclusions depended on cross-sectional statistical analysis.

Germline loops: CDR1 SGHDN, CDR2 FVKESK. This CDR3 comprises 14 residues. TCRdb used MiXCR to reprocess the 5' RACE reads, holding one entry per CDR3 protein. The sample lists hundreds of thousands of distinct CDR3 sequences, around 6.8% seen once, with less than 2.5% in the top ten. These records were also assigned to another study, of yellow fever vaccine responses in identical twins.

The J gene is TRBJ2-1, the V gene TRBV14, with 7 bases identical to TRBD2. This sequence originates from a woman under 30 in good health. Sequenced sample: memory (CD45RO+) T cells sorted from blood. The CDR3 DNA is TGTGCCAGCAGCCAACGACTAGCCACCAATGTGCAGTTCTTC. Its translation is CASSQRLATNVQFF.